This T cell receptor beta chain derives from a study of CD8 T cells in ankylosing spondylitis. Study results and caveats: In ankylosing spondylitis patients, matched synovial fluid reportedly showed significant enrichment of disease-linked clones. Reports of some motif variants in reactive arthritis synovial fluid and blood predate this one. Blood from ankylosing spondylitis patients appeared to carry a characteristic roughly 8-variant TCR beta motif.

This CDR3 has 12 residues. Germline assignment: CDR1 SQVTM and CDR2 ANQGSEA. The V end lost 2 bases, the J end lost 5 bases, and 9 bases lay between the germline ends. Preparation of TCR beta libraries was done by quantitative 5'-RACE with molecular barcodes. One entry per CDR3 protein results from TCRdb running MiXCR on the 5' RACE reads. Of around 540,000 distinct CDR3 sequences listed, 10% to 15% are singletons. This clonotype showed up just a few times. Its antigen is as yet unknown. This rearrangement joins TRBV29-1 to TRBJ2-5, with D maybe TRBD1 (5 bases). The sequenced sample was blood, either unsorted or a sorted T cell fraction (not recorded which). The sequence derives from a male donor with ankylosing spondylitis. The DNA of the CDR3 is TGCAGCGTTGAAAGGGGTTTGGAGACCCAGTACTTC. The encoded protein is CSVERGLETQYF.